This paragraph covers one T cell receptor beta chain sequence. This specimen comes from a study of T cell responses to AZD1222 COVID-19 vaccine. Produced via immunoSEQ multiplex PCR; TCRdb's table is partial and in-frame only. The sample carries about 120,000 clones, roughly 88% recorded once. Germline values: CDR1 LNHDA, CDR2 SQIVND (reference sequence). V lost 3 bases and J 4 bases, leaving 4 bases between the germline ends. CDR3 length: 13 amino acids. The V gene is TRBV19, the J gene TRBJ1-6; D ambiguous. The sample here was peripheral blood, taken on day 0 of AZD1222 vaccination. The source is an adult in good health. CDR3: CASSINYNSPLHF. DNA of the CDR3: TGTGCCAGTAGTATTAATTATAATTCACCCCTCCACTTT. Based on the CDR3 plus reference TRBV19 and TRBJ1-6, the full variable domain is DGGITQSPKYLFRKEGQNVTLSCEQNLNHDAMYWYRQDPGQGLRLIYYSQIVNDFQKGDIAEGYSVSREKKESFPLTVTSAQKNPTAFYLCASSINYNSPLHFGNGTRLTVT.